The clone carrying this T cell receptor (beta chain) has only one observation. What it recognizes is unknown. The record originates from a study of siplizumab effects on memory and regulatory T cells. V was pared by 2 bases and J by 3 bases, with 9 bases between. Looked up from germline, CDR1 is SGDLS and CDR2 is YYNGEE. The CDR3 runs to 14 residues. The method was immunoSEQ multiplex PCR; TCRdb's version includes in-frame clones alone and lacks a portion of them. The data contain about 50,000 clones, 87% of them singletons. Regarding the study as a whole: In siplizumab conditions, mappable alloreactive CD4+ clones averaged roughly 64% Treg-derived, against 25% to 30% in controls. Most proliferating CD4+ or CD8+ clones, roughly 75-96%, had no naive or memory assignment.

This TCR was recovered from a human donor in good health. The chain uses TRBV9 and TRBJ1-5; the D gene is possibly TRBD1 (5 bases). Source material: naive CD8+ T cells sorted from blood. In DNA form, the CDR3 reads TGTGCCAGCAGCGTGGGGGGACCCAATCAGCCCCAGCATTTT. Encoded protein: CASSVGGPNQPQHF.